A single sample gave rise to the 25 T cell receptor beta chains below, sequenced in a study of T cell responses to AZD1222 COVID-19 vaccine. The data were produced by immunoSEQ multiplex PCR, yet TCRdb's version contains in-frame clones alone and is incomplete. The sample gives about 150,000 clones, more than 75% of which show up once; more than 1.5% is in the top ten. The sample in question was peripheral blood, obtained 28 days after the second AZD1222 dose. The receptor set was obtained from an adult who received the AZD1222 COVID-19 vaccine.

V usage is TRBV4-1 and J usage is TRBJ1-5, with 7 bases that match TRBD1. Germline values: CDR1 MGHRA, CDR2 YSYEKL. CDR3 length equals 17 residues. V was pared by 0 bases and J by 2 bases, with 7 bases of the junction left unmatched. CDR3 protein: CASSQDEQGRRNQPQHF. CDR3 nucleotides: TGCGCCAGCAGCCAAGATGAACAGGGGAGACGCAATCAGCCCCAGCATTTT.

In its sample, this clone was seen once. The rearrangement uses TRBV14 and TRBJ1-1; no clear D gene. The germline CDR1 and CDR2 sequences are SGHDN and FVKESK. V gave up 1 base and J gave up 0 bases, with 9 bases separating them. The CDR3 is 15 amino acids. For the CDR3, the DNA is TGTGCCAGCAGCCAAGGGTTCGGGGTGAACACTGAAGCTTTCTTT. Its protein product is CASSQGFGVNTEAFF.

V gene TRBV10-3 combines with J gene TRBJ1-6; possibly TRBD1 for D (5 bases). The germline V and J ends were trimmed by 4 bases and 8 bases, with 18 bases remaining between them. Germline V gene lookup returns CDR1 ENHRY and CDR2 SYGVKD. The length of the CDR3 is 16 residues. The CDR3: CAISARAQAGDSPLHF. DNA of the CDR3: TGTGCCATCAGTGCTCGGGCACAGGCTGGGGATTCACCCCTCCACTTT.

The chain joins TRBV3-1 (or the pseudogene TRBV3-2) to TRBJ1-5; no definite D call. Trimming stripped 2 bases from V and 7 bases from J, with 6 bases between. Germline-derived CDR1 and CDR2 are LGHDT and YNNKEL (reference sequence). The CDR3 covers 12 residues. The CDR3 region is CASSQLGQPQHF. The CDR3 DNA is TGTGCCAGCAGCCAATTGGGGCAGCCCCAGCATTTT.

This chain uses TRBV2 with TRBJ1-5, with D maybe TRBD1 (5 bases). Germline values: CDR1 SNHLY, CDR2 FYNNEI. This CDR3 spans 14 amino acids. V lost 6 bases to trimming and J lost 5 bases, with 14 bases between them. CDR3 residues: CASSLSGTDQPQHF. Here the CDR3 DNA reads TGTGCCAGCAGCTTATCTGGGACCGATCAGCCCCAGCATTTT.

This rearrangement joins TRBV7-3 to TRBJ2-6; perhaps D is TRBD1 or TRBD2 (5 bases each). CDR3 length: 16 residues. Germline-derived CDR1 and CDR2 are SGHTA and FQGTGA. V gave up 1 base and J gave up 4 bases, with 11 bases separating them. The chain's CDR3 is CASSLMSGSGANVLTF. CDR3 coding DNA: TGTGCCAGCAGCTTAATGTCAGGGAGCGGGGCCAACGTCCTGACTTTC.

The chain uses TRBV18 and TRBJ2-3; 11 positions match TRBD2. The CDR3 sequence is 16 residues long. CDR1 and CDR2 from the germline V gene are KGHSH and LQKENI. Trimming removed 6 bases from V and 0 bases from J; junction bases left unmatched: 5. CDR3 sequence (DNA): TGTGCCAGCTCCAGAACTAGCGGGGGTAGCACAGATACGCAGTATTTT. Translating it yields CASSRTSGGSTDTQYF.

The gene calls are TRBV9 and TRBJ2-1, with 13 bases aligning to TRBD2. CDR3 length equals 19 residues. Germline V gene lookup returns CDR1 SGDLS and CDR2 YYNGEE. V shed 4 bases, J shed 0 bases, and the junction held 10 bases outside the gene matches. In DNA form, the CDR3 reads TGTGCCAGCAGCCCGAGGGGGACTAGCGGGACCCGCTCCTACAATGAGCAGTTCTTC. It encodes CASSPRGTSGTRSYNEQFF.

The rearrangement joins TRBV7-6 to TRBJ1-1; no definite D call. The CDR3 is made up of 14 amino acids. The germline V gene has CDR1 SGHVS and CDR2 FNYEAQ. Trimming pared 5 bases from V and 1 base from J, leaving 11 bases between. The CDR3 protein is CASSIRTGNTEAFF. The CDR3 region has the DNA TGTGCCAGCAGCATCAGGACCGGGAACACTGAAGCTTTCTTT.

J is TRBJ2-1 and V is TRBV7-2; D perhaps matches TRBD2 (7 bases). The CDR3 length is 15 residues. V was shortened by 5 bases and J by 10 bases, with 21 bases between the two germline ends. From germline, CDR1 is SGHTA and CDR2 FQGNSA. In nucleotides, the CDR3 is TGTGCCAGCAGCCTCCGACGGGGGGCGGCGAGGGAGCAGTTCTTC. Protein product: CASSLRRGAAREQFF.

The V call is TRBV6-6, the J call TRBJ1-1; 9 bases match TRBD1. CDR3 length: 13 residues. Trimming cost V 6 bases and J 4 bases; bases outside gene matches: 3. From germline, CDR1 is MNHNY and CDR2 SVGAGI (reference sequence). CDR3 nucleotide sequence: TGTGCCAGCAGGCGGGACAGGGCCACTGAAGCTTTCTTT. The encoded protein is CASRRDRATEAFF.

This clone was picked up a small number of times. The gene calls are TRBV6-4 and TRBJ1-5; no definite D call. This CDR3 is built from 16 residues. V was pared by 2 bases and J by 0 bases, with 11 bases between. CDR1 MRHNA and CDR2 SNTAGT come from the germline V gene. The CDR3 DNA follows: TGTGCCAGCAGTGACAGGTTCAGCGATAGCAATCAGCCCCAGCATTTT. Its translation is CASSDRFSDSNQPQHF.

The chain recombines TRBV2 with TRBJ2-7, with 10 bases matching TRBD1. Germline assignment: CDR1 SNHLY and CDR2 FYNNEI. V trimming: 7 bases; J trimming: 5 bases; junction bases outside the gene matches: 11. The CDR3 totals 15 residues. CDR3 coding DNA: TGTGCCAGCACCTCCCTGGGGGACAGGGGTGACGAGCAGTACTTC. Translation gives CASTSLGDRGDEQYF.

The CDR3 DNA follows: TGTGCCAGCTCACCCCGGGACTCCTACGAGCAGTACTTC. Its protein is CASSPRDSYEQYF. V gene TRBV18 combines with J gene TRBJ2-7; possible D gene TRBD2, 5 bases. V was pared by 3 bases and J by 0 bases, with 6 bases between. Germline V CDR1 and CDR2: KGHSH, LQKENI. This CDR3 comprises 13 residues.

The CDR3, as DNA: TGCAGCGTTGTAGGACTTAATGAAAAACTGTTTTTT. Translating it yields CSVVGLNEKLFF. The rearrangement links TRBV29-1 to TRBJ1-4; D remains ambiguous. The CDR3 is made up of 12 amino acids. The V end lost 4 bases, the J end lost 4 bases, and 7 bases lay between the germline ends. Per the germline V gene, CDR1 is SQVTM and CDR2 is ANQGSEA.

A word on this clone: A read error may produce the germline difference seen at one junction end. The chain couples TRBV7-7 to TRBJ2-7; possibly TRBD1 for D (5 bases). The length of the CDR3 is 13 residues. Germline CDR1 is SSHAT and CDR2 is FNYEAQ (reference sequence). The CDR3 DNA sequence: TGTGCTAGCAGCTTAAGAAGGGGCTACGAGCAGTACTTC. Amino acids: CASSLRRGYEQYF.

The chain links TRBV6-5 to TRBJ2-5; D is undetermined. Per the germline V gene, CDR1 is MNHEY and CDR2 is SVGAGI. This CDR3 spans 14 amino acids. Trimming took off 5 bases at V and 5 bases at J, with 15 bases between the two ends. CDR3 protein: CASSPPARRETQYF. The CDR3, as DNA: TGTGCCAGCAGTCCCCCGGCCAGGCGGGAGACCCAGTACTTC.

The rearrangement joins TRBV6-5 to TRBJ1-1; D gene unclear. Trimming stripped 2 bases from V and 1 base from J, with 11 bases between. Germline V gene sequence: CDR1 MNHEY, CDR2 SVGAGI. This CDR3 has 15 residues. The CDR3 protein is CASSYVAGSNTEAFF. CDR3 coding DNA: TGTGCCAGCAGTTACGTTGCAGGTTCGAACACTGAAGCTTTCTTT.

V is TRBV29-1 and J is TRBJ1-1, with 7 bases matching TRBD1. The trim removed 5 bases at V and 0 bases at J, leaving 6 bases unmatched. The germline CDR1 and CDR2 sequences are SQVTM and ANQGSEA. This CDR3 is 14 amino acids long. CDR3 coding DNA: TGCAGCGTTTTTTTAGACAGGGTGAACACTGAAGCTTTCTTT. This sequence encodes CSVFLDRVNTEAFF.

This chain links TRBV2 with TRBJ2-5; 8 bases agree with TRBD2. This CDR3 comprises 15 residues. The J segment lost 3 bases and the V segment lost 6 bases, leaving 9 bases of the junction unmatched. Germline V lookup: CDR1 SNHLY, CDR2 FYNNEI. The CDR3 DNA reads as TGTGCCAGCAGCATTAGCGGGGCGGCGGAAGAGACCCAGTACTTC. Translation gives CASSISGAAEETQYF. Together with reference TRBV2 and TRBJ2-5, the CDR3 gives the full variable domain: EPEVTQTPSHQVTQMGQEVILRCVPISNHLYFYWYRQILGQKVEFLVSFYNNEISEKSEIFDDQFSVERPDGSNFTLKIRSTKLEDSAMYFCASSISGAAEETQYFGPGTRLLVL.

J is TRBJ1-6 and V is TRBV7-2; D gene ambiguous. The V end lost 4 bases, the J end lost 14 bases, and 15 bases lay between the germline ends. The germline CDR1 and CDR2 sequences are SGHTA and FQGNSA. This CDR3 has 13 amino acids. The CDR3 bases are TGTGCCAGCAGCTCCCCCCCCTTGATGTCCCTCCACTTT. It is translated as CASSSPPLMSLHF.

The chain joins TRBV10-3 to TRBJ2-7, with D possibly TRBD2 on 7 matching bases. Trimming cost V 2 bases and J 1 base, with 12 bases left between them. The germline V gene has CDR1 ENHRY and CDR2 SYGVKD. The CDR3 covers 15 residues. The CDR3 nucleotides are TGTGCCATCAGTGAGATGGGGGGGGCGTCCTACGAGCAGTACTTC. Translation: CAISEMGGASYEQYF.

Turning to this clone: One end of the junction fails to match germline, which may point to a read error. The chain has TRBV3-1 (or the pseudogene TRBV3-2) and TRBJ1-2, with TRBD1 as a possible D gene (5 bases). The CDR3 loop spans 16 amino acids. From germline, CDR1 is LGHDT and CDR2 YNNKEL (reference sequence). The CDR3 region is CVSSQGHTERGYGYTF. The DNA for the CDR3 is TGTGTCAGCAGCCAGGGTCACACTGAGAGGGGATATGGCTACACCTTC.

The chain joins TRBV6-5 to TRBJ1-1; D remains ambiguous. Trimming removed 3 bases from V and 3 bases from J, with 5 bases in between. Germline V gene data show CDR1 as MNHEY and CDR2 as SVGAGI. This CDR3 has 12 residues. The chain's CDR3 is CASSYGDTEAFF. CDR3 DNA sequence: TGTGCCAGCAGTTATGGGGACACTGAAGCTTTCTTT.

The rearrangement links TRBV11-2 to TRBJ1-2; D perhaps matches TRBD1 (5 bases). V was shortened by 5 bases and J by 9 bases, with 16 bases between the two germline ends. From germline, CDR1 is SGHAT and CDR2 FQNNGV. The CDR3 spans 13 residues. The CDR3 coding sequence is TGTGCCAGCAGCGCCGCCTTGAGGGGAAGCTACACCTTC. Its translation is CASSAALRGSYTF.